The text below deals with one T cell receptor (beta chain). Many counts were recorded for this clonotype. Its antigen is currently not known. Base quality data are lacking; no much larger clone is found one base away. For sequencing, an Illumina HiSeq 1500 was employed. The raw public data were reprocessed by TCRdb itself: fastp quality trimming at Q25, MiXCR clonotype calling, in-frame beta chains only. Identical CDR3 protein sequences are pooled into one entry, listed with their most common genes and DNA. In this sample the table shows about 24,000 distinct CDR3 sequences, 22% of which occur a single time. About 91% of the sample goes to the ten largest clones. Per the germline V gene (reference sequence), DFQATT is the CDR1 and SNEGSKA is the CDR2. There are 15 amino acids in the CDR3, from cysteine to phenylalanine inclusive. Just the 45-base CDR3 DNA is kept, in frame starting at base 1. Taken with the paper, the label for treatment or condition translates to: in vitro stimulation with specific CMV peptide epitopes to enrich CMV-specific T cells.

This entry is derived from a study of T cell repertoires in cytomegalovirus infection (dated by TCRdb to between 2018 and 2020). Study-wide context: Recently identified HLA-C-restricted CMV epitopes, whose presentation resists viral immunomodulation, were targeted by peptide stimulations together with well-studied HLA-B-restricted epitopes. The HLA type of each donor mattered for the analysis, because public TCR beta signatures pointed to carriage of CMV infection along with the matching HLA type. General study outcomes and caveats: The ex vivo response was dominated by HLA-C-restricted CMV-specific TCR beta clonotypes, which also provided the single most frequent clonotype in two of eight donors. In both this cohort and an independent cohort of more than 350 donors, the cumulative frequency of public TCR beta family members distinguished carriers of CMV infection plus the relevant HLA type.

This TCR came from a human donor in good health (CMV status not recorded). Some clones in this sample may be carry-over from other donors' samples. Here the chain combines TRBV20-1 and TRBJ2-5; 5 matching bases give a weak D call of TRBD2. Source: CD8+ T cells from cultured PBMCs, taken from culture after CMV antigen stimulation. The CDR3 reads CGIKRRQTMGETQYF. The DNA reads TGCGGGATCAAACGGAGGCAGACTATGGGAGAGACCCAGTACTTC.